This T cell receptor (beta chain) was documented in a study of blood T cell repertoires in COVID-19. Study-level information: Samples came from the United States, Italy and Spain, spanning acute and convalescent COVID-19. The analysed material was cDNA or gDNA that came from T cells, B-cell-depleted T cells, or PBMCs.

The germline V gene has CDR1 SGHVS and CDR2 FQNEAQ. V shed 3 bases, J shed 5 bases, and the junction held 0 bases outside the gene matches. There are 14 residues in the CDR3. The Seattle patients, enrolled during active infection, were followed longitudinally. This clone is a singleton in its sample. The assay was immunoSEQ multiplex PCR, and TCRdb's table has in-frame clones only and misses some. Of 300,000 to 350,000 clones in the sample, more than 70% were seen once. This rearrangement joins TRBV7-8 to TRBJ1-4; 10 nucleotides agree with TRBD1. Input material: peripheral blood. The TCR sequence derives from a woman in her 70s with COVID-19, enrolled during active disease. DNA for the CDR3: TGTGCCAGCAGCTTGGGACAGGGGAATGAAAAACTGTTTTTT. The encoded protein is CASSLGQGNEKLFF.